This entry concerns a single T cell receptor (beta chain). Its target is not known. The CDR3 covers 17 residues. CDR1 is SNHLY, CDR2 FYNNEI, per germline. V lost 4 bases and J lost 10, with 26 bases in between. The data were taken from a study of T cell repertoires in cytomegalovirus infection. Overall study: CMV epitopes, recently identified HLA-C-restricted and well-studied HLA-B-restricted, were used. Indications came from public TCR beta signatures; they pointed to CMV infection and to a matching HLA type.

TCRdb re-called the reads through MiXCR, storing one row per CDR3 protein. The data hold about 890,000 distinct CDR3 sequences, with 30% to 40% observed a single time. Material: cultured CD8+ T cells from PBMCs, obtained from culture after CMV antigen stimulation. The gene calls are TRBV2 and TRBJ1-5; D might be TRBD1 (5 bases). This TCR was recovered from a human donor in good health (CMV status not recorded). Some clones in this sample may be carry-over from other donors' samples. Here the CDR3 DNA reads TGTGCCAGCAGTGTAGTGGAGGTCAGGGCGATTTTTGGACCCCAGCATTTT. Amino acids: CASSVVEVRAIFGPQHF.